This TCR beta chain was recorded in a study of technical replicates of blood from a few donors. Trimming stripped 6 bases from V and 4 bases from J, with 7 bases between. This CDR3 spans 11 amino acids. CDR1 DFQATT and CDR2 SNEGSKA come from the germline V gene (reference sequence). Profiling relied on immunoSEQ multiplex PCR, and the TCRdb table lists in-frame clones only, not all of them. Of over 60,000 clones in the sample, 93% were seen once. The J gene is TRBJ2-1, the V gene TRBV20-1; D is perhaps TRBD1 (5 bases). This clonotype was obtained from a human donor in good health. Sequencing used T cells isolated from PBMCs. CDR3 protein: CSAREYNEQFF. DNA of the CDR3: TGCAGTGCCAGGGAATACAATGAGCAGTTCTTC.